This TCR beta chain was sequenced during a study of T cells in narcolepsy. Assay used: immunoSEQ multiplex PCR; TCRdb lists only in-frame clones, some missing. The data hold 20,000 to 30,000 clones, with 70% to 85% observed a single time. This clone is a singleton in its sample. One junction end does not reproduce the germline sequence, and a read error may be involved. This CDR3 spans 16 amino acids. Germline assignment: CDR1 SSHAT and CDR2 FNYEAQ (reference sequence). Input material: CD45RA- memory CD4+ T cells from PBMCs. V gene TRBV7-7 combines with J gene TRBJ2-5; D perhaps matches TRBD2 (6 bases). The sequence came from a human donor with narcolepsy. The CDR3 here is CASSRGGRDRGETQYF. CDR3 nucleotides: TGTGCTAGCAGCAGAGGTGGGCGGGATAGAGGAGAGACCCAGTACTTC.